This T cell receptor beta chain was observed in a study of cytomegalovirus exposure and HLA in healthy donors. Study-level background: About 180 million T cells yielded around 120 million unique TCR beta sequences in earlier analysis.

The V gene's germline CDR1 is MNHNS and CDR2 SASEGT. The J segment lost 0 bases and the V segment lost 1 base, leaving 1 base of the junction unmatched. The CDR3 totals 15 residues. As for this clone: Its target is unknown.

Primers included in the PCR were 60 Vbeta and 13 Jbeta primers. Per the original data handling: Around 83 million unique TCR beta chains, 9 million to 14 million shared, were counted in a later analysis. Method: immunoSEQ multiplex PCR; TCRdb's copy keeps in-frame clones and lacks some. That table furnishes V, J and clone size, whereas the DNA furnished D and trimming. The sample contains under 150,000 clones, about 84% of which appear only once. Overall study findings and caveats: In vitro testing confirmed a few CMV-associated chains as specific for CMV antigens. Among TCR beta chains, those listed as cytomegalovirus-associated numbered fewer than 200.

The source is a boy younger than 18 in good health and CMV-seronegative. Input material: PBMCs. The J gene is TRBJ1-2, the V gene TRBV6-1; 8 bases map to TRBD1. The CDR3 region has the DNA TGTGCCAGCAGTGAAGAGACAGGGGCTAACTATGGCTACACCTTC. Translated: CASSEETGANYGYTF.